This T cell receptor beta chain was identified during a study of T cells after somatic rescue of genetic block. The assay was immunoSEQ multiplex PCR, and TCRdb's table has in-frame clones only and misses some. The table records roughly 15,000 clones, approximately 72% of them present only once. The V gene's germline CDR1 is SQVTM and CDR2 ANQGSEA. Trimming removed 5 bases from V and 3 bases from J, with 11 bases in between. The CDR3 is 12 amino acids. This receptor was taken from a boy younger than 18. Specimen: peripheral blood mononuclear cells (PBMCs). This chain links TRBV29-1 with TRBJ2-7, with D unclear. The CDR3 DNA is TGCAGCGTTCACACTGATTTCTACGAGCAGTACTTC. Its protein is CSVHTDFYEQYF.